The subject of this entry is one TCR beta chain. These data come from a study of OX40 agonist ivuxolimab in advanced cancers. About the research overall: Clinicians treated patients with ivuxolimab, an agonistic anti-OX40 (CD134) antibody.

Patients were excluded for autoimmune disease history or systemic immunosuppression. Only in-frame clones appear in the TCRdb table, and some are missing; sequencing was by immunoSEQ multiplex PCR. The sample comprises approximately 80,000 clones, 80% to 95% of which are singletons, and approximately 6.9% rests with the top ten. Per the germline V gene, CDR1 is SNHLY and CDR2 is FYNNEI. The CDR3 totals 12 residues. Between the trimmed V and J ends, which lost 6 bases and 5 bases, there was a span of 8 bases. This TCR came from an adult with an advanced solid tumor such as melanoma, head and neck, liver or kidney cancer. This chain connects TRBV2 to TRBJ2-1, with TRBD2 as a possible D gene (6 bases). The specimen was CD4+ or CD8+ T cells sorted from blood, collected in a trial of the OX40 agonist ivuxolimab. This CDR3 is CASRGLDNEQFF. Here the CDR3 DNA reads TGTGCCAGCAGGGGACTGGACAATGAGCAGTTCTTC.